These 13 T cell receptor beta chains originate from one sample sequenced in a study of radiotherapy plus CTLA-4 blockade in lung cancer. This table comes from immunoSEQ multiplex PCR, and its TCRdb copy is limited to in-frame clones, with some not included. Of about 110,000 clones in the sample, about 85% were seen once. The sample here was peripheral blood, taken from a patient treated with radiotherapy plus ipilimumab. These receptors were obtained from a human donor with non-small cell lung cancer that progressed on radiotherapy plus ipilimumab. Some clones in this sample may be carry-over from other donors' samples.

The chain is built from TRBV2 and TRBJ1-1; 7 bases line up with TRBD1. CDR1 is SNHLY, CDR2 FYNNEI, per germline. The CDR3 spans 14 residues. V shed 6 bases, J shed 3 bases, and the junction held 7 bases outside the gene matches. CDR3 sequence (DNA): TGTGCCAGCAGCCAACAGGGGTATCACACTGAAGCTTTCTTT. Residues: CASSQQGYHTEAFF.

The chain couples TRBV5-6 to TRBJ2-1; weak D call: TRBD1 (5 bases). The germline CDR1 and CDR2 sequences are SGHDT and YYEEEE. The length of the CDR3 is 15 residues. V lost 2 bases and J lost 6, with 15 bases in between. CDR3 in DNA: TGTGCCAGCAGCTTAGATAGGGGTCTGAGCAATGAGCAGTTCTTC. Translation: CASSLDRGLSNEQFF.

The chain links TRBV4-2 to TRBJ2-7; tentative D call: TRBD1 (6 bases). This CDR3 is 14 amino acids long. The germline CDR1 and CDR2 sequences are LGHNA and YNFKEQ. The ends were cut back, 1 base at V and 6 bases at J, with 13 bases in the middle. The CDR3 sequence: CASSQGTDTSEQYF. In DNA, the CDR3 is TGTGCCAGCAGCCAAGGGACAGACACCTCCGAGCAGTACTTC.

The chain links TRBV5-1 to TRBJ2-1; 10 bases are shared with TRBD2. The V segment lost 2 bases and the J segment 4 bases; nucleotides outside the gene matches: 3. CDR3 length equals 15 residues. The germline V gene has CDR1 SGHRS and CDR2 YFSETQ. This CDR3 is CASSFTSGVYNEQFF. The CDR3 DNA follows: TGCGCCAGCAGCTTTACTAGCGGGGTTTACAATGAGCAGTTCTTC.

The rearrangement links TRBV5-4 to TRBJ2-7, with 10 bases that match TRBD1. Losses at the gene ends were 3 bases for V and 6 bases for J; bases not matched to a gene: 15. Germline lookup yields CDR1 SGHNT and CDR2 YYREEE (reference sequence). The CDR3 covers 17 residues. CDR3 nucleotide sequence: TGTGCCAGCAGCTCGGACCCCTCCGGGACAGGGGAAGGCGAGCAGTACTTC. Protein product: CASSSDPSGTGEGEQYF.

This rearrangement joins TRBV9 to TRBJ2-1, with D perhaps TRBD1 (6 bases). The CDR3 loop spans 15 amino acids. V was trimmed by 2 bases and J by 0 bases, leaving 9 bases between them. Per the germline V gene, CDR1 is SGDLS and CDR2 is YYNGEE. The CDR3 DNA follows: TGTGCCAGCAGCGTGACAGGCAGCTCCTACAATGAGCAGTTCTTC. Its protein product is CASSVTGSSYNEQFF.

The V gene is TRBV6-5, the J gene TRBJ1-5; 9 nucleotides align to TRBD1. This CDR3 has 15 residues. Germline values: CDR1 MNHEY, CDR2 SVGAGI. J was trimmed by 5 bases and V by 6 bases; bases with no gene match: 8. This CDR3 is CASRRGTGRDQPQHF. CDR3 nucleotide sequence: TGTGCCAGCAGACGTGGGACAGGGAGAGATCAGCCCCAGCATTTT.

CDR3 in DNA: TGCGCCAGCGGCGGGGGGGCCTATGAGCAGTTCTTC. Protein: CASGGGAYEQFF. V and J are TRBV4-1 and TRBJ2-1, with 9 positions matching TRBD2. CDR1 is MGHRA, CDR2 YSYEKL, per germline. The CDR3 loop spans 12 amino acids. The J segment lost 8 bases and the V segment lost 8 bases, leaving 4 bases of the junction unmatched.

The genes are TRBV6-5 and TRBJ2-7; TRBD2 aligns across 7 bases. The CDR3 is 15 amino acids. Germline V CDR1 and CDR2: MNHEY, SVGAGI. V lost 7 bases to trimming and J lost 2 bases; unmatched junction nucleotides: 11. The CDR3 region has the DNA TGTGCCAGCAACGAGATGGCTAGCGGAACCTACGAGCAGTACTTC. Translated, it gives CASNEMASGTYEQYF.

This clone is a singleton in its sample. The V and J genes are TRBV9 and TRBJ2-3; 8 nucleotides agree with TRBD2. The J segment lost 2 bases and the V segment lost 7 bases, leaving 15 bases of the junction unmatched. Per the germline V gene, CDR1 is SGDLS and CDR2 is YYNGEE. The CDR3 spans 17 residues. CDR3 in amino acids: CASSHPSRGDSTDTQYF. CDR3 bases: TGTGCCAGCTCTCATCCCTCGCGGGGGGATTCCACAGATACGCAGTATTTT.

This chain uses TRBV7-8 with TRBJ2-3; D might be TRBD1 (5 bases). Germline assignment: CDR1 SGHVS and CDR2 FQNEAQ. This CDR3 spans 14 amino acids. Trimming took 3 bases from V and 0 from J, leaving 7 bases between them. Here the CDR3 reads CASSFDSSTDTQYF. CDR3 coding DNA: TGTGCCAGCAGCTTTGACAGTAGCACAGATACGCAGTATTTT.

This chain joins TRBV5-6 and TRBJ1-2; D perhaps matches TRBD1 (5 bases). Germline loops: CDR1 SGHDT, CDR2 YYEEEE. This CDR3 has 15 residues. V gave up 4 bases and J gave up 2 bases, with 15 bases separating them. CDR3 amino acids: CASSNRPGANYGYTF. The DNA for the CDR3 is TGTGCCAGCAGCAATCGTCCCGGGGCGAACTATGGCTACACCTTC.

The chain joins TRBV2 to TRBJ2-2; unclear D gene. Trimming took 6 bases from V and 4 from J, leaving 12 bases between them. CDR3 size: 14 residues. Looked up from germline, CDR1 is SNHLY and CDR2 is FYNNEI. For the CDR3, the DNA is TGTGCCAGCAGACGAAGCCAGAGCACCGGGGAGCTGTTTTTT. Translated: CASRRSQSTGELFF.